One and the same sample provided the 9 T cell receptor beta chains below, sequenced in a study of T cells in Graves' hyperthyroidism and ophthalmopathy. Amplification yielded TCR beta CDR3 regions, with RNA transcripts as the source. The HTBI primer set was used in a first-round RT-PCR of the TCR CDR3. TCRdb itself ran the multiplex PCR reads through MiXCR, one entry per CDR3 protein. The sample carries a few hundred thousand distinct CDR3 sequences, roughly 18% recorded once. Sample: blood. These receptors were collected from a man between 35 and 55 years old with Graves' hyperthyroidism.

This clonotype appeared many times. J is TRBJ2-1 and V is TRBV2, with 10 nucleotides matching TRBD2. V gave up 4 bases and J gave up 0 bases; unmatched junction bases: 3. CDR1 is SNHLY, CDR2 FYNNEI, per germline. The CDR3 consists of 16 residues. The CDR3 region is CASSAAGGSSYNEQFF. For the CDR3, the DNA is TGTGCCAGCAGTGCAGCGGGGGGGAGCTCCTACAATGAGCAGTTCTTC. The variable domain in full, with the rest retrieved from reference TRBV2 and TRBJ2-1, is EPEVTQTPSHQVTQMGQEVILRCVPISNHLYFYWYRQILGQKVEFLVSFYNNEISEKSEIFDDQFSVERPDGSNFTLKIRSTKLEDSAMYFCASSAAGGSSYNEQFFGPGTRLTVL.

This chain uses TRBV27 with TRBJ2-2; 10 nucleotides match TRBD2. The germline V gene has CDR1 MNHEY and CDR2 SMNVEV (reference sequence). J gave up 5 bases and V 8 bases, and 14 bases lay outside the gene matches. The CDR3 is made up of 17 amino acids. The CDR3 here is CASRGAGGRGGTGELFF. CDR3 nucleotides: TGTGCCAGCCGTGGAGCGGGGGGGCGGGGTGGGACCGGGGAGCTGTTTTTT.

The chain couples TRBV20-1 to TRBJ2-1; 10 nucleotides match TRBD2. This CDR3 has 14 amino acids. Germline values: CDR1 DFQATT, CDR2 SNEGSKA (reference sequence). V gave up 7 bases and J gave up 2 bases; unmatched junction bases: 5. The CDR3 is CSVEREGPYNEQFF. The DNA for the CDR3 is TGCAGTGTGGAGCGGGAGGGCCCCTACAATGAGCAGTTCTTC.

Regarding this clonotype: Just one base apart from a much larger clone, this may be a read error. The V call is TRBV2, the J call TRBJ2-3; no clear D. This CDR3 is 11 amino acids long. Trimming removed 1 base from V and 5 bases from J, with 1 base in between. Germline V gene data show CDR1 as SNHLY and CDR2 as FYNNEI. The CDR3 nucleotides are TGTGCCAGCAGTGAAGAAGATACGCAGTATTTT. This sequence encodes CASSEEDTQYF. The variable domain in full, completed from reference TRBV2 and TRBJ2-3, reads EPEVTQTPSHQVTQMGQEVILRCVPISNHLYFYWYRQILGQKVEFLVSFYNNEISEKSEIFDDQFSVERPDGSNFTLKIRSTKLEDSAMYFCASSEEDTQYFGPGTRLTVL.

The CDR3 region is CASSSNRQGRGQPQHF. DNA for the CDR3: TGTGCCAGCAGTTCGAATCGACAGGGTAGGGGGCAGCCCCAGCATTTT. The rearrangement joins TRBV27 to TRBJ1-5; 7 positions agree with TRBD1. The CDR3 is 16 amino acids. Germline assignment: CDR1 MNHEY and CDR2 SMNVEV (reference sequence). Germline trimming cut 4 bases from V and 7 bases from J; bases unmatched to any gene: 13.

This clonotype was seen at least ten times. This chain uses TRBV9 with TRBJ2-2; D remains unclear. CDR1 and CDR2 from the germline V gene are SGDLS and YYNGEE. The CDR3 runs 13 residues. The V end lost 4 bases, the J end lost 4 bases, and 8 bases lay between the germline ends. In DNA, the CDR3 is TGTGCCAGCAGCCCCCAGACCACCGGGGAGCTGTTTTTT. Its protein is CASSPQTTGELFF.

The table lists this clonotype with many counts. The chain couples TRBV5-1 to TRBJ1-1, with 9 bases that match TRBD1. CDR1 is SGHRS, CDR2 YFSETQ, per germline. The CDR3 sequence is 14 residues long. The V and J ends lost 3 bases and 4 bases, in that order; junction bases with no gene match: 4. The CDR3 sequence: CASSWMDRGTEAFF. The DNA of the CDR3 is TGCGCCAGCAGCTGGATGGACAGGGGCACTGAAGCTTTCTTT.

The DNA of the CDR3 is TGTGCCAGCAAAGCGGGGGGCTCGAACACTGAAGCTTTCTTT. Its translation: CASKAGGSNTEAFF. The genes are TRBV6-2 or TRBV6-3 and TRBJ1-1; D might be TRBD1 (6 bases). The CDR3 loop spans 14 amino acids. Trimming took off 7 bases at V and 1 base at J, with 13 bases between the two ends. CDR1 is MNHEY and CDR2 is SVGEGT in the germline V gene.

This chain uses TRBV6-6 with TRBJ1-1, with D hard to call. V was cut by 0 bases and J by 1 base, with 15 bases left in between. From germline, CDR1 is MNHNY and CDR2 SVGAGI (reference sequence). The CDR3 spans 17 residues. CDR3 amino acids: CASSYSSREAGNTEAFF. CDR3 DNA sequence: TGTGCCAGCAGTTACTCCTCTCGTGAGGCGGGGAACACTGAAGCTTTCTTT.